Each of the 32 T cell receptor beta chains below was sequenced from the same sample in a study of shared clonotypes between healthy human individuals. Assay used: immunoSEQ multiplex PCR; TCRdb lists only in-frame clones, some missing. The repertoire holds roughly 590,000 clones, 95% to 96% seen once, with less than 0.13% in the top ten. Terminally differentiated effector memory CD45RA+ cells were excluded by CCR7 positive selection of CD45RO-negative cells. Sample: naive CD8+ T cells sorted from blood. These TCRs come from a woman in her twenties or thirties in good health.

CDR3 DNA: TGTGCCAGCAGCCTAAGCCCCGGGACAGCCTTATACGAGCAGTACTTC. This codes for CASSLSPGTALYEQYF. V gene TRBV7-2 combines with J gene TRBJ2-7, with TRBD1 matching over 7 bases. Germline CDR1 SGHTA, CDR2 FQGNSA. The CDR3 covers 16 residues. V lost 5 bases to trimming and J lost 4 bases; unmatched junction nucleotides: 14.

The V and J genes are TRBV15 and TRBJ2-7; D not certain. V was cut by 0 bases and J by 3 bases, with 9 bases left in between. The CDR3 consists of 14 residues. Per germline, CDR1 LNHNV and CDR2 YYDKDF (reference sequence). The CDR3 loop is CATSRDGQFYEQYF. The CDR3 DNA reads as TGTGCCACCAGCAGAGATGGGCAGTTCTACGAGCAGTACTTC.

The chain joins TRBV6-5 to TRBJ2-7, with no clear D. Trimming shortened V by 2 bases and J by 1 base, and 6 bases separated the two germline ends. This CDR3 comprises 13 residues. Germline V gene sequence: CDR1 MNHEY, CDR2 SVGAGI. The CDR3 DNA reads TGTGCCAGCAGTTACGGTTTTTCCTACGAGCAGTACTTC. Amino acids: CASSYGFSYEQYF.

The CDR3 bases are TGTGCCAGCAGTTCAGAGGGGCCGAACACCGGGGAGCTGTTTTTT. This sequence encodes CASSSEGPNTGELFF. The chain uses TRBV27 and TRBJ2-2; TRBD1 or TRBD2 may be the D gene (5 bases each). Germline-derived CDR1 and CDR2 are MNHEY and SMNVEV (reference sequence). This CDR3 spans 15 amino acids. The V gene lost 4 bases and the J gene lost 0 bases, with 9 bases spanning the gap.

The V and J genes are TRBV6-6 and TRBJ2-7, with 8 bases that match TRBD2. This CDR3 is built from 14 residues. J was trimmed by 7 bases and V by 5 bases; bases with no gene match: 10. Looked up from germline, CDR1 is MNHNY and CDR2 is SVGAGI (reference sequence). The CDR3 bases are TGTGCCAGCAGTGAGAGCGGGAGCAAGTGTGAGCAGTACTTC. Translation: CASSESGSKCEQYF.

The V call is TRBV19, the J call TRBJ1-5; D remains unclear. CDR3 length: 14 residues. Germline-derived CDR1 and CDR2 are LNHDA and SQIVND (reference sequence). The V and J ends lost 3 bases and 9 bases respectively, with 15 bases between them. The CDR3 DNA is TGTGCCAGTAGTATTGACGTTCGCGTGTGGCCCCAGCATTTT. It translates to CASSIDVRVWPQHF.

This sequence joins TRBV30 and TRBJ2-5, with no clear D. Germline V gene data show CDR1 as GTSNPN and CDR2 as SVGIG (reference sequence). CDR3 length equals 13 residues. V dropped 0 bases and J dropped 1 base, with 6 bases sitting between them. The chain's CDR3 is CAWSVWGQETQYF. As DNA, the CDR3 is TGTGCCTGGAGTGTATGGGGCCAAGAGACCCAGTACTTC.

The chain combines TRBV28 with TRBJ2-1; D not certain. Trimming took 7 bases from V and 7 from J, leaving 14 bases between them. Germline V gene data show CDR1 as MDHEN and CDR2 as SYDVKM. The CDR3 extends over 13 amino acids. This CDR3 is CASTPHVVNEQFF. CDR3 in DNA: TGTGCCAGCACCCCTCATGTGGTAAATGAGCAGTTCTTC.

The rearrangement links TRBV6-4 to TRBJ2-7; perhaps D is TRBD1 or TRBD2 (5 bases each). Germline V gene sequence: CDR1 MRHNA, CDR2 SNTAGT. The CDR3 totals 19 residues. V lost 6 bases to trimming and J lost 2 bases, with 29 bases between them. In DNA form, the CDR3 reads TGTGCCAGCAGGATGAGACCGGGACGCGGAGTAGGGTGGGCCTACGAGCAGTACTTC. Protein: CASRMRPGRGVGWAYEQYF.

The chain links TRBV19 to TRBJ2-6, with 8 nucleotides matching TRBD1. Germline assignment: CDR1 LNHDA and CDR2 SQIVND (reference sequence). Germline trimming cut 8 bases from V and 4 bases from J; bases unmatched to any gene: 7. The CDR3 runs to 15 residues. The CDR3 region has the DNA TGTGCCAGTGGACAGGGCTCCTCCGGGGCCAACGTCCTGACTTTC. This codes for CASGQGSSGANVLTF.

DNA for the CDR3: TGTGCCAGCAGCCTCGACTATGGCTACACCTTC. Amino acid sequence: CASSLDYGYTF. V is TRBV5-8 and J is TRBJ1-2; D gene uncertain. CDR1 and CDR2 (germline): SGHTS, YDEGEE. This CDR3 has 11 residues. Trimming took 4 bases from V and 3 from J, leaving 4 bases between them.

V usage is TRBV10-3 and J usage is TRBJ2-7; the D is unclear. Germline loops: CDR1 ENHRY, CDR2 SYGVKD. CDR3 length: 16 residues. V was cut by 0 bases and J by 0 bases, with 12 bases left in between. For the CDR3, the DNA is TGTGCCATCAGTGAGTCTTTACACCGAGTCTCCTACGAGCAGTACTTC. Its translation: CAISESLHRVSYEQYF.

As concerns this clone: The sample has other DNA sequences that encode this CDR3 too. The chain has TRBV5-1 and TRBJ2-1; D remains unclear. The germline gives CDR1 SGHRS, CDR2 YFSETQ. The CDR3 extends over 15 amino acids. V was trimmed by 1 base and J by 8 bases, leaving 16 bases between them. CDR3 sequence (DNA): TGCGCCAGCAGCTTGACGGAGACGGCGGCGGATGAGCAGTTCTTC. As protein: CASSLTETAADEQFF.

About this clone: The sample carries other DNA sequences with the same CDR3. V is TRBV5-4 and J is TRBJ2-5; D ambiguous. Trimming shortened V by 3 bases and J by 5 bases, and 5 bases separated the two germline ends. The V gene's germline CDR1 is SGHNT and CDR2 YYREEE (reference sequence). The CDR3 has 11 residues. CDR3 bases: TGTGCCAGCAGCTCTGTGGAGACCCAGTACTTC. Its protein is CASSSVETQYF.

The V and J genes are TRBV4-2 and TRBJ1-2; 7 bases align to TRBD1. Germline CDR1 is LGHNA and CDR2 is YNFKEQ. The V segment lost 7 bases and the J segment 5 bases; nucleotides outside the gene matches: 7. The CDR3 runs to 13 residues. The CDR3 loop is CASNQGGLYGYTF. Written as DNA, the CDR3 is TGTGCCAGCAACCAGGGGGGGCTATATGGCTACACCTTC.

The genes are TRBV29-1 and TRBJ1-1; 7 nucleotides match TRBD1. J was trimmed by 1 base and V by 4 bases; bases with no gene match: 9. Looked up from germline, CDR1 is SQVTM and CDR2 is ANQGSEA. This CDR3 is built from 15 residues. CDR3 loop: CSVVSTRTGNTEAFF. The CDR3 bases are TGCAGCGTTGTCTCGACACGGACAGGGAACACTGAAGCTTTCTTT.

The rearrangement uses TRBV27 and TRBJ1-2, with 10 bases that match TRBD1. Germline lookup yields CDR1 MNHEY and CDR2 SMNVEV (reference sequence). This CDR3 region has 15 residues. V lost 5 bases, J lost 4 bases, and 7 bases stayed unmatched. The CDR3 DNA is TGTGCCAGCAGTCGACAGGGGGCGTTTGTCTATGGCTACACCTTC. This encodes CASSRQGAFVYGYTF.

The gene calls are TRBV28 and TRBJ1-5; D call uncertain. Germline V gene sequence: CDR1 MDHEN, CDR2 SYDVKM. This CDR3 contains 14 residues. Trimming shortened V by 3 bases and J by 1 base, and 7 bases separated the two germline ends. The CDR3: CASSLMASNQPQHF. CDR3 bases: TGTGCCAGCAGTTTGATGGCAAGCAATCAGCCCCAGCATTTT.

This clone was counted once. The rearrangement links TRBV7-2 to TRBJ2-7; D might be TRBD1 (5 bases). With 10 bases removed from V and 6 bases from J, the gap between germline ends came to 19 bases. The CDR3 runs 13 residues. CDR1 is SGHTA and CDR2 is FQGNSA in the germline V gene. DNA of the CDR3: TGTGCCATCCCTCAGGGATCGCTAGGCGAGCAGTACTTC. Its translation is CAIPQGSLGEQYF.

The CDR3 spells CAARGGETQYF. CDR3 DNA: TGTGCCGCCCGTGGTGGGGAGACCCAGTACTTC. V is TRBV28 and J is TRBJ2-5; D is undetermined. This CDR3 spans 11 amino acids. V lost 11 bases, J lost 5 bases, and 12 bases lay in between. Germline assignment: CDR1 MDHEN and CDR2 SYDVKM.

Worth noting for this clone: As the CDR3 is not closed by the conserved phenylalanine or tryptophan, this likely results from a read error. The DNA is omitted, as the CDR3 cannot be located on it reliably, and the CDR3 follows TCRdb's listing. V is TRBV10-3 and J is TRBJ2-7; the D call in the table, TRBD1, was not verified against the DNA. CDR1 is ENHRY and CDR2 is SYGVKD in the germline V gene. The CDR3 spans 12 residues, counting both ends. The CDR3 is CAISESSGDRLL.

The chain uses TRBV7-6 and TRBJ2-3, with TRBD1 matching 8 bases. With 5 bases clipped from V and 4 bases from J, the junction kept 11 bases outside the gene matches. Germline lookup yields CDR1 SGHVS and CDR2 FNYEAQ. The CDR3 runs 16 residues. The CDR3 loop reads CASSLGAGGHADTQYF. The DNA of the CDR3 is TGTGCCAGCAGCCTAGGCGCAGGGGGCCACGCAGATACGCAGTATTTT.

V gene TRBV29-1 combines with J gene TRBJ2-1; 7 bases are a match to TRBD2. Germline V gene lookup returns CDR1 SQVTM and CDR2 ANQGSEA. V shed 5 bases, J shed 5 bases, and the junction held 15 bases outside the gene matches. This CDR3 comprises 16 residues. CDR3 DNA: TGCAGCGTTCCCCTCTTGGGTAGCGGGTTGAACAATGAGCAGTTCTTC. Its translation is CSVPLLGSGLNNEQFF.

The V and J genes are TRBV29-1 and TRBJ2-1, with D unclear. Per the germline V gene, CDR1 is SQVTM and CDR2 is ANQGSEA. The CDR3 spans 13 residues. V was shortened by 6 bases and J by 3 bases, with 12 bases between the two germline ends. The CDR3 nucleotides read TGCAGCGTCCACCCCGCTAGCTACAATGAGCAGTTCTTC. Encoded protein: CSVHPASYNEQFF.

J is TRBJ1-4 and V is TRBV27; possibly TRBD1 for D (5 bases). V lost 2 bases, J lost 3 bases, and 7 bases lay in between. Germline V gene lookup returns CDR1 MNHEY and CDR2 SMNVEV (reference sequence). The CDR3 is made up of 14 amino acids. As DNA, the CDR3 is TGTGCCAGCAGTTTAGTGGGGGCTAATGAAAAACTGTTTTTT. Its protein is CASSLVGANEKLFF.

This chain uses TRBV15 with TRBJ1-5; no definite D call. The CDR3 spans 15 residues. The V end was cut by 0 bases, the J end by 5 bases, with 11 bases between. Germline CDR1 LNHNV, CDR2 YYDKDF (reference sequence). The CDR3 sequence: CATSRDLGSHQPQHF. CDR3 DNA sequence: TGTGCCACCAGCAGAGATCTAGGCAGCCATCAGCCCCAGCATTTT.

This clone was counted once. V usage is TRBV28 and J usage is TRBJ1-2; unclear D gene. Trimming pared 4 bases from V and 8 bases from J, leaving 8 bases between. This CDR3 spans 11 amino acids. In germline, CDR1 is MDHEN, CDR2 SYDVKM. In DNA form, the CDR3 reads TGTGCCAGCAGTTGGGAAAGGGGCTACACCTTC. The encoded protein is CASSWERGYTF.

The V gene is TRBV7-9, the J gene TRBJ2-5; unclear D gene. Germline V lookup: CDR1 SEHNR, CDR2 FQNEAQ (reference sequence). This CDR3 comprises 13 residues. Between the trimmed V and J ends, which lost 1 base and 4 bases, there was a span of 7 bases. The CDR3 DNA reads as TGTGCCAGCAGCTTAGGGGTTCGAGAGACCCAGTACTTC. The encoded protein is CASSLGVRETQYF.

The V gene is TRBV28, the J gene TRBJ1-1, with 7 bases that match TRBD1. This CDR3 spans 14 amino acids. The J segment lost 1 base and the V segment lost 4 bases, leaving 3 bases of the junction unmatched. Germline values: CDR1 MDHEN, CDR2 SYDVKM. The chain's CDR3 is CASSSRTGNTEAFF. The CDR3 nucleotides read TGTGCCAGCAGTTCCCGGACAGGGAACACTGAAGCTTTCTTT.

The chain combines TRBV19 with TRBJ2-7; tentatively, D is TRBD1 (6 bases). Germline values: CDR1 LNHDA, CDR2 SQIVND (reference sequence). This CDR3 comprises 14 residues. Deletions cut 4 bases from V and 2 bases from J, with 12 bases between. CDR3 in DNA: TGTGCCAGTAGTACATCGGACAGTCCCTACGAGCAGTACTTC. Encoded protein: CASSTSDSPYEQYF.

The chain has TRBV6-5 and TRBJ1-5, with D hard to call. Germline V CDR1 and CDR2: MNHEY, SVGAGI. The V gene lost 0 bases and the J gene lost 7 bases, with 10 bases spanning the gap. CDR3 length: 14 residues. The CDR3 nucleotides are TGTGCCAGCAGTTACTCGGCGTCCAAACAGCCCCAGCATTTT. Its translation is CASSYSASKQPQHF.

The chain couples TRBV27 to TRBJ1-2; tentatively, D is TRBD1 (5 bases). V lost 2 bases and J lost 6, with 10 bases in between. Germline CDR1 MNHEY, CDR2 SMNVEV (reference sequence). This CDR3 is built from 13 residues. The CDR3 DNA reads TGTGCCAGCAGTTTAGGGGGGAACCATGGCTACACCTTC. Amino acids: CASSLGGNHGYTF.